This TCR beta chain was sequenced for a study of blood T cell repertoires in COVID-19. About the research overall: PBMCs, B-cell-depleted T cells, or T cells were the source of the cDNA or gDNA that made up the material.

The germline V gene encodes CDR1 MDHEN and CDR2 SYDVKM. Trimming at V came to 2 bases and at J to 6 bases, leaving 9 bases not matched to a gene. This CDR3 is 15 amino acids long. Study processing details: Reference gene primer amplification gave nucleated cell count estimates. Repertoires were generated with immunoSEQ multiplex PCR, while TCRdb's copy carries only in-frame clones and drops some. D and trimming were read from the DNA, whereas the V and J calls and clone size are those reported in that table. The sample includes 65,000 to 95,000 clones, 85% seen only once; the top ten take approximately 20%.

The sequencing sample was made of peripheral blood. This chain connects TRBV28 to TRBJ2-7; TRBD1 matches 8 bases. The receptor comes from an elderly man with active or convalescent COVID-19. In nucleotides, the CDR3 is TGTGCCAGCAGTTTAGGTCAGGGGGCTTTTTTCGAGCAGTACGTC. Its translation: CASSLGQGAFFEQYV.